The 2 T cell receptor beta chains below come from one sample, sequenced in a study of identical twins. Using its own MiXCR run on the 5' RACE reads, TCRdb lists one record per CDR3 protein. The sample lists more than 1.5 million distinct CDR3 sequences, 32% occurring once. The sample comprised cord blood. All receptors derive from a newborn girl in good health.

The CDR3 nucleotides are TGCGCCAGCAGCTTCGGGACTCGCTCCTACAATGAGCAGTTCTTC. As protein: CASSFGTRSYNEQFF. J is TRBJ2-1 and V is TRBV5-1, with D maybe TRBD2 (6 bases). The CDR3 sequence is 15 residues long. V was clipped by 2 bases and J by 0 bases, with 9 bases between them. Germline V gene sequence: CDR1 SGHRS, CDR2 YFSETQ.

This clonotype was seen a few times. The J gene is TRBJ2-4, the V gene TRBV25-1; D is ambiguous. With the DNA end fitting TRBJ2-7 better, the J assignment may be wrong. The germline V gene encodes CDR1 MGHDK and CDR2 SYGVNS. CDR3 length: 15 residues. The CDR3 here is CASSESGVRGNEQYF. CDR3 sequence (DNA): TGTGCCAGCAGTGAATCGGGTGTCCGTGGTAACGAGCAGTACTTC.